These 25 T cell receptor beta chains were sequenced from one sample in a study of CD8+ T cells in alopecia areata. In each case, RNA was isolated and then reverse transcribed into cDNA as the sequencing template. Repertoires were generated with immunoSEQ multiplex PCR, while TCRdb's copy carries only in-frame clones and drops some. Found here are about 200,000 clones, 50% to 70% of them singletons; the top ten hold 0.45%. The sequencing here drew on CD4+ T cells sorted from blood, taken at week 0. The receptor set was obtained from a human donor with alopecia areata.

This clone turned up a few times. The chain combines TRBV11-2 with TRBJ2-3, with D uncertain. The V gene's germline CDR1 is SGHAT and CDR2 FQNNGV. The V end was cut by 5 bases, the J end by 1 base, with 22 bases between. The CDR3 consists of 18 residues. The CDR3 here is CASSPIRAFKRGTDTQYF. CDR3 in DNA: TGTGCCAGCAGCCCCATTCGGGCTTTCAAACGGGGCACAGATACGCAGTATTTT.

The V gene is TRBV5-1, the J gene TRBJ2-2; D remains unclear. From germline, CDR1 is SGHRS and CDR2 YFSETQ. Between the trimmed V and J ends, which lost 0 bases and 7 bases, there was a span of 16 bases. The CDR3 loop spans 16 amino acids. The CDR3 spells CASSLAGRSFDGELFF. The CDR3, as DNA: TGCGCCAGCAGCTTGGCCGGTAGAAGTTTTGACGGGGAGCTGTTTTTT.

This clone was found a few times. The V gene is TRBV23-1, the J gene TRBJ1-2; 9 positions match TRBD1. TRBV23-1 is given ORF status, its function remaining uncertain. CDR3 length: 14 residues. The V segment lost 2 bases and the J segment 7 bases; nucleotides outside the gene matches: 5. CDR3 sequence: CASSQGGQGCGYTF. CDR3 nucleotides: TGCGCCAGCAGTCAAGGGGGACAGGGTTGTGGCTACACCTTC.

The rearrangement joins TRBV2 to TRBJ1-1; 7 bases agree with TRBD1. Unmatched junction bases numbered 8, after V lost 6 bases and J lost 10 bases. The germline V gene encodes CDR1 SNHLY and CDR2 FYNNEI. The CDR3 has 12 amino acids. CDR3 in amino acids: CASSDSTGIAFF. CDR3 DNA: TGTGCCAGCAGCGACTCGACAGGGATAGCTTTCTTT.

V and J are TRBV6-1 and TRBJ1-1; 7 bases agree with TRBD1. CDR1 is MNHNS, CDR2 SASEGT, per germline. The CDR3 totals 13 residues. Losses at the gene ends were 6 bases for V and 2 bases for J; bases not matched to a gene: 3. CDR3 sequence reads: CASRGTANTEAFF. For the CDR3, the DNA is TGTGCCAGCAGAGGGACAGCCAACACTGAAGCTTTCTTT.

V gene TRBV30 combines with J gene TRBJ1-5; possibly TRBD1 for D (5 bases). The CDR3 runs 16 residues. The germline gives CDR1 GTSNPN, CDR2 SVGIG (reference sequence). V was trimmed by 3 bases and J by 2 bases, leaving 17 bases between them. For the CDR3, the DNA is TGTGCCTGGAGCCTTAGCGGGGGAGGAGGCAATCAGCCCCAGCATTTT. Protein product: CAWSLSGGGGNQPQHF.

This chain joins TRBV5-6 and TRBJ2-1; 9 bases align to TRBD1. J lost 8 bases, V lost 1 base, and 7 bases had no gene match. Looked up from germline, CDR1 is SGHDT and CDR2 is YYEEEE. The CDR3 loop spans 15 amino acids. Written as DNA, the CDR3 is TGTGCCAGCAGCTTGTGGGACAGGGATGGACATGAGCAGTTCTTC. Translation gives CASSLWDRDGHEQFF.

The chain is built from TRBV5-1 and TRBJ2-7; tentatively, D is TRBD1 (5 bases). The CDR3 is 14 amino acids. The V end lost 0 bases, the J end lost 5 bases, and 12 bases lay between the germline ends. Germline V gene data show CDR1 as SGHRS and CDR2 as YFSETQ. CDR3 amino acids: CASSLVAGFDEQYF. The CDR3 region has the DNA TGCGCCAGCAGCTTGGTTGCAGGGTTCGACGAGCAGTACTTC.

The J gene is TRBJ2-1, the V gene TRBV2; 7 bases align to TRBD2. Unmatched junction bases numbered 7, after V lost 2 bases and J lost 3 bases. Germline loops: CDR1 SNHLY, CDR2 FYNNEI. CDR3 size: 16 residues. CDR3 sequence reads: CASSERVQRDYNEQFF. CDR3 coding DNA: TGTGCCAGCAGTGAACGGGTGCAGCGGGACTACAATGAGCAGTTCTTC. Filled out from reference TRBV2 and TRBJ2-1, the complete variable domain reads EPEVTQTPSHQVTQMGQEVILRCVPISNHLYFYWYRQILGQKVEFLVSFYNNEISEKSEIFDDQFSVERPDGSNFTLKIRSTKLEDSAMYFCASSERVQRDYNEQFFGPGTRLTVL.

A few counts support this clone. The gene calls are TRBV29-1 and TRBJ2-7, with 9 bases lining up with TRBD1. The CDR3 contains 16 residues. The V gene end was trimmed by 6 bases and the J gene end by 3 bases; junction bases not matched to a gene: 15. CDR1 is SQVTM and CDR2 is ANQGSEA in the germline V gene. The CDR3 loop is CSVQGVGQGSYYEQYF. The CDR3 DNA reads TGCAGCGTCCAAGGCGTTGGACAGGGGAGTTACTACGAGCAGTACTTC.

This chain joins TRBV4-2 and TRBJ2-5; D tentatively reads TRBD1 or TRBD2 (6 bases each). V lost 0 bases, J lost 4 bases, and 12 bases lay in between. This CDR3 contains 15 residues. CDR1 LGHNA and CDR2 YNFKEQ come from the germline V gene. The CDR3 spells CASSQDPGGGETQYF. The CDR3 DNA follows: TGTGCCAGCAGCCAAGACCCCGGAGGGGGAGAGACCCAGTACTTC.

This clone was counted only a few times. V and J are TRBV9 and TRBJ1-1, with 9 bases that match TRBD1. After removal of 4 bases from V and 3 bases from J, the junction contained 4 bases not matched to a gene. The CDR3 is made up of 14 amino acids. Germline loops: CDR1 SGDLS, CDR2 YYNGEE. The CDR3 coding sequence is TGTGCCAGCAGCACCCGGACAGGGGACACTGAAGCTTTCTTT. This sequence encodes CASSTRTGDTEAFF.

The chain carries TRBV29-1 and TRBJ2-7; 9 bases fit TRBD2. The CDR3 consists of 16 residues. Germline trimming cut 7 bases from V and 0 bases from J; bases unmatched to any gene: 13. CDR1 is SQVTM and CDR2 is ANQGSEA in the germline V gene. In DNA form, the CDR3 reads TGCAGCGGCGCCCGGAGAGCGGGAGGTACCTCCTACGAGCAGTACTTC. It is translated as CSGARRAGGTSYEQYF.

V is TRBV5-4 and J is TRBJ2-6; D is unresolved. Germline values: CDR1 SGHNT, CDR2 YYREEE (reference sequence). The CDR3 runs to 14 residues. Trimming stripped 9 bases from V and 0 bases from J, with 10 bases between. CDR3 DNA: TGTGCCACGAACGGCGGCTCTGGGGCCAACGTCCTGACTTTC. Residues: CATNGGSGANVLTF.

This rearrangement joins TRBV29-1 to TRBJ1-2; D might be TRBD1 (6 bases). Germline values: CDR1 SQVTM, CDR2 ANQGSEA. V lost 6 bases and J lost 6, with 20 bases in between. CDR3 length equals 14 residues. CDR3 region: CSVETAGGAHGYTF. In DNA, the CDR3 is TGCAGCGTGGAAACCGCGGGGGGCGCACATGGCTACACCTTC.

V usage is TRBV10-2 and J usage is TRBJ1-1, with D unresolved. CDR1 is WSHSY, CDR2 SAAADI, per germline. Trimming shortened V by 6 bases and J by 1 base, and 12 bases separated the two germline ends. The CDR3 totals 14 residues. The DNA of the CDR3 is TGCGCCAGCAGAGATAATCGGCCGAACACTGAAGCTTTCTTT. This encodes CASRDNRPNTEAFF.

CDR3 in amino acids: CASSFLPGQGKDEQYF. CDR3 nucleotides: TGTGCCAGCAGTTTCCTTCCGGGACAGGGTAAAGACGAGCAGTACTTC. The rearrangement joins TRBV27 to TRBJ2-7, with 9 bases aligning to TRBD1. Germline V gives CDR1 MNHEY, CDR2 SMNVEV (reference sequence). The junction had 11 bases not matched to a gene; V was cut back by 3 bases and J by 5 bases. This CDR3 spans 16 amino acids.

The chain carries TRBV5-4 and TRBJ1-2, with D perhaps matching TRBD1 (5 bases). Germline CDR1 and CDR2: SGHNT and YYREEE (reference sequence). CDR3 length: 14 residues. V was shortened by 0 bases and J by 5 bases, with 11 bases between the two germline ends. DNA for the CDR3: TGTGCCAGCAGCTTGGAAGGGGTCAGATATGGCTACACCTTC. Its translation: CASSLEGVRYGYTF.

This clone showed up just once. The chain links TRBV13 to TRBJ2-3, with D possibly being TRBD1 (6 bases). V lost 5 bases to trimming and J lost 0 bases, with 15 bases between them. Germline assignment: CDR1 PRHDT and CDR2 FYEKMQ (reference sequence). There are 16 residues in the CDR3. The CDR3 protein is CASSLRNRASTDTQYF. The CDR3 coding sequence is TGTGCCAGCAGCCTACGAAACAGGGCTAGCACAGATACGCAGTATTTT.

This clone has more than one count but fewer than ten. V usage is TRBV6-5 and J usage is TRBJ2-1; tentatively, D is TRBD1 or TRBD2 (5 bases each). CDR3 length equals 13 residues. V shed 7 bases and J shed 7 bases, with 14 bases lying between them. Germline V gene data show CDR1 as MNHEY and CDR2 as SVGAGI. The DNA of the CDR3 is TGTGCCAGCACGGAGCGTTGGGGGAATGAGCAGTTCTTC. Residues: CASTERWGNEQFF.

The genes are TRBV23-1 and TRBJ1-1; 12 bases agree with TRBD1. TRBV23-1 is recorded as an ORF, its role being uncertain. The CDR3 covers 17 residues. Trimming removed 1 base from V and 1 base from J; junction bases left unmatched: 4. The DNA of the CDR3 is TGCGCCAGCAGTCAATTACCGGGACAGGGGGCGAACACTGAAGCTTTCTTT. Its protein product is CASSQLPGQGANTEAFF.

This clone was detected once. This chain joins TRBV2 and TRBJ1-2; possibly TRBD1 for D (5 bases). V lost 4 bases, J lost 7 bases, and 10 bases lay in between. In germline, CDR1 is SNHLY, CDR2 FYNNEI. The CDR3 has 12 residues. The CDR3 DNA follows: TGTGCCAGCAGTGTGGGGGTTACTGGCTACACCTTC. It yields the protein CASSVGVTGYTF.

V and J are TRBV5-1 and TRBJ2-1; D possibly uses TRBD1 or TRBD2 (5 bases each). The ends were cut back, 5 bases at V and 9 bases at J, with 18 bases in the middle. Germline assignment: CDR1 SGHRS and CDR2 YFSETQ. The CDR3 loop spans 14 amino acids. CDR3 sequence: CASSRTGALGEQFF. CDR3 DNA: TGCGCCAGCAGTCGGACTGGGGCTTTAGGTGAGCAGTTCTTC.

The chain couples TRBV29-1 to TRBJ2-3; tentative D call: TRBD2 (6 bases). V lost 5 bases and J lost 7, with 16 bases in between. The CDR3 covers 13 residues. The germline V gene encodes CDR1 SQVTM and CDR2 ANQGSEA. CDR3 nucleotides: TGCAGCGTTCGGCCACGACTAGGTCATACGCAGTATTTT. Its translation is CSVRPRLGHTQYF.

CDR3 residues: CASSPKLRLYF. In DNA, the CDR3 is TGTGCCAGCAGCCCAAAGCTCCGGCTCTATTTT. The genes are TRBV7-2 and TRBJ2-3; no clear D gene. CDR3 length: 11 amino acids. Germline V CDR1 and CDR2: SGHTA, FQGNSA. Trimming stripped 5 bases from V and 15 bases from J, with 15 bases between.